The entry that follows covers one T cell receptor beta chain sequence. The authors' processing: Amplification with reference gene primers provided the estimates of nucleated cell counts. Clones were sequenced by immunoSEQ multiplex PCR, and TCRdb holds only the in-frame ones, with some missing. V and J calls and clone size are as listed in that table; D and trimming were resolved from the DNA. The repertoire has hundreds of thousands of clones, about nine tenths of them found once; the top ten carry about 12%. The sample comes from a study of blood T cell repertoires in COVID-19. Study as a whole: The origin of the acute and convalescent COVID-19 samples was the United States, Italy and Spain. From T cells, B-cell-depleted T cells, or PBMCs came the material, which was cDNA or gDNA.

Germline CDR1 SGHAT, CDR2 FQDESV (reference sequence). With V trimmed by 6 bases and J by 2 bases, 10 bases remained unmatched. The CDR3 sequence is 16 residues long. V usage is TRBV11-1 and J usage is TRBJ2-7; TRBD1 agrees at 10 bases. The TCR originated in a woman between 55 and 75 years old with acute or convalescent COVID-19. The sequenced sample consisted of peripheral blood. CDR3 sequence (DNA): TGTGCCAGCAGTAGCCCCGGGACAGGGGTTCCCTACGAGCAGTACTTC. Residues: CASSSPGTGVPYEQYF.